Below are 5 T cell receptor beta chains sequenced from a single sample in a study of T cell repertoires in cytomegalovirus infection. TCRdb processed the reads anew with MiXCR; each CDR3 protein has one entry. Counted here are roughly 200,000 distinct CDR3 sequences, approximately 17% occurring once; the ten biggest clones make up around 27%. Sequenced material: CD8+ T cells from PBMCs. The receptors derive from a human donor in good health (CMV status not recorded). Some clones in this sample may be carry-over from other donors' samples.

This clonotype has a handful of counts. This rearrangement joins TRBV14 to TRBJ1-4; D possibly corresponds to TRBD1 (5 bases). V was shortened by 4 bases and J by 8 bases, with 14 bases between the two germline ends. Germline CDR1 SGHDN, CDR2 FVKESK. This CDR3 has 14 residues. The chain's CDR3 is CASSPSQGREKLFF. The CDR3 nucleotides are TGTGCCAGCAGCCCCAGCCAGGGACGGGAAAAACTGTTTTTT.

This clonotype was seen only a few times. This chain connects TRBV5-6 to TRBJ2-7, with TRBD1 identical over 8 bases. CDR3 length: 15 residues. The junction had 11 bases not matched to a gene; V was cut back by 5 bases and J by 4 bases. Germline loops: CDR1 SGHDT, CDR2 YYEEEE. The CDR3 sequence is CASSPGQGRIYEQYF. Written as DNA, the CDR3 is TGTGCCAGCAGTCCCGGACAGGGACGAATATACGAGCAGTACTTC.

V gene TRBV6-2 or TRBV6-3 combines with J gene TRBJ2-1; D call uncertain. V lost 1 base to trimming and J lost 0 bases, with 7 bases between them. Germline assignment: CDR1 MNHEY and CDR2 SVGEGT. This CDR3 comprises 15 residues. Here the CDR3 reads CASSYWADSYNEQFF. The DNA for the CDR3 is TGTGCCAGCAGTTACTGGGCGGACTCCTACAATGAGCAGTTCTTC.

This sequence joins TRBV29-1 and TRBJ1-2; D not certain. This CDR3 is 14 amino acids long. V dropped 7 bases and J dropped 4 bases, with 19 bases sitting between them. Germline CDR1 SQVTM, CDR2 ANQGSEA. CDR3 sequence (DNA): TGCAGCGCCTCTTCCCCAGGCAAAGGCTATGGCTACACCTTC. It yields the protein CSASSPGKGYGYTF.

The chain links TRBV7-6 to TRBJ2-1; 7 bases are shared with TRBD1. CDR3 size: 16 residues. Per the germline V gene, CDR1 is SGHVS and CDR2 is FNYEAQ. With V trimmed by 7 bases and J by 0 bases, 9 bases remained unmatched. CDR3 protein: CASMEGAGGSYNEQFF. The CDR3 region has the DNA TGTGCCAGCATGGAAGGAGCAGGGGGCTCCTACAATGAGCAGTTCTTC.